The source of this T cell receptor (beta chain) is a study of metastatic and nonmetastatic thyroid tumors. As to this clone: Antigen unknown.

Using MiXCR, TCRdb reanalyzed the PCR reads. This sample has approximately 15,000 clones; over 20% occur once, and the top ten carry 10% to 15%. Findings and limits, study-wide: For both blood and tumor, malignant thyroid tumors reportedly showed significantly higher TCR beta diversity than benign nodules did.

Prior to thyroid surgery, none of the patients had received any treatment. V was shortened by 4 bases and J by 3 bases, with 4 bases between the two germline ends. Germline lookup yields CDR1 LNHDA and CDR2 SQIVND (reference sequence). The CDR3 extends over 12 amino acids. The sample comprised tumor tissue. The sequence was collected from a female donor with papillary thyroid cancer or a benign thyroid nodule (not recorded which). Some clones in this sample may be carry-over from other donors' samples. V and J are TRBV19 and TRBJ2-1, with no clear D. CDR3 region: CASSRGYNEQFF. The CDR3 region has the DNA TGTGCCAGTAGTAGGGGCTACAATGAGCAGTTCTTC.